This TCR beta chain emerged from a study of blood T cells in healthy people across ages. This clonotype occurred a few times. Germline CDR1 is MDHEN and CDR2 is SYDVKM. The CDR3 sequence is 18 residues long. With V trimmed by 6 bases and J by 3 bases, 19 bases remained unmatched. The authors ran a second PCR of 7 to 11 cycles using a sample-barcoded 5' primer and a J-beta primer mix. The authors tagged each cDNA molecule using a template-switch adaptor with 12 random nucleotides. TCRdb analysed the 5' RACE reads with MiXCR anew, one entry per CDR3 protein. The sample includes 850,000 to 1,000,000 distinct CDR3 sequences, roughly 52% of them seen just once.

Sequencing was performed on blood. The source is a man younger than 40 in good health. V and J are TRBV28 and TRBJ1-1; 7 bases map to TRBD1. CDR3 bases: TGTGCCAGCAGATTTCCAAGACAGGGAGTAAGTCGAGACACTGAAGCTTTCTTT. Amino acids: CASRFPRQGVSRDTEAFF.